This passage covers 27 T cell receptor beta chains from one sample sequenced in a study of T cell repertoires in ileal Crohn's disease. Time point defined: neoterminal ileum biopsy at postoperative endoscopy, about 6 months after surgery. Generated by immunoSEQ multiplex PCR, the TCRdb table keeps only in-frame clones and is missing some. The sample has roughly 13,000 clones, more than 80% seen once. The sequencing sample was made of ileal tissue. These receptors all stem from an adult with Crohn's disease.

This chain joins TRBV19 and TRBJ1-3, with 8 bases identical to TRBD1. The CDR3 loop spans 15 amino acids. With 6 bases clipped from V and 0 bases from J, the junction kept 4 bases outside the gene matches. Germline CDR1 and CDR2: LNHDA and SQIVND (reference sequence). The CDR3 DNA reads as TGTGCCAGTAGAAGGGACAGGACCTCTGGAAACACCATATATTTT. The encoded protein is CASRRDRTSGNTIYF.

The chain couples TRBV5-1 to TRBJ1-1; 8 nucleotides align to TRBD1. The CDR3 consists of 14 residues. After removal of 5 bases from V and 10 bases from J, the junction contained 13 bases not matched to a gene. Germline values: CDR1 SGHRS, CDR2 YFSETQ. The chain's CDR3 is CASRDRVLILGAFF. In DNA form, the CDR3 reads TGCGCCAGCAGGGACAGGGTTTTGATTTTAGGAGCTTTCTTT.

The chain uses TRBV9 and TRBJ1-4; 9 bases align to TRBD1. Germline lookup yields CDR1 SGDLS and CDR2 YYNGEE. This CDR3 is built from 16 residues. V lost 3 bases to trimming and J lost 1 base; unmatched junction nucleotides: 4. The CDR3 DNA reads TGTGCCAGCAGCGGAGGGACAGGGAGAACTAATGAAAAACTGTTTTTT. This encodes CASSGGTGRTNEKLFF.

The J gene is TRBJ2-2, the V gene TRBV7-2; 7 bases align to TRBD2. Germline V CDR1 and CDR2: SGHTA, FQGNSA. The CDR3 has 16 residues. With 0 bases clipped from V and 5 bases from J, the junction kept 6 bases outside the gene matches. CDR3 sequence (DNA): TGTGCCAGCAGCTTAGCGGGCGGGAGTCGGACCGGGGAGCTGTTTTTT. Translation gives CASSLAGGSRTGELFF.

V usage is TRBV6-1 and J usage is TRBJ1-1; tentatively, D is TRBD1 (6 bases). CDR1 and CDR2 from the germline V gene are MNHNS and SASEGT. This CDR3 has 12 residues. Trimming removed 6 bases from V and 4 bases from J, with 9 bases in between. This CDR3 is CASRTGITEAFF. DNA of the CDR3: TGTGCCAGCAGAACAGGGATCACTGAAGCTTTCTTT.

The V call is TRBV28, the J call TRBJ1-1, with D unclear. Trimming pared 5 bases from V and 0 bases from J, leaving 7 bases between. The CDR3 has 13 amino acids. Germline V gene sequence: CDR1 MDHEN, CDR2 SYDVKM. CDR3 sequence reads: CASSLTVNTEAFF. CDR3 DNA sequence: TGTGCCAGCAGTCTTACAGTGAACACTGAAGCTTTCTTT.

The V and J genes are TRBV18 and TRBJ1-4; D not resolved. CDR1 KGHSH and CDR2 LQKENI come from the germline V gene. Trimming took 4 bases from V and 8 from J, leaving 11 bases between them. This CDR3 spans 13 amino acids. In DNA, the CDR3 is TGTGCCAGCTCACTCGACGGGAGGGAAAAACTGTTTTTT. It yields the protein CASSLDGREKLFF.

The rearrangement joins TRBV2 to TRBJ2-1; 10 nucleotides agree with TRBD2. CDR3 length: 15 amino acids. Germline CDR1 SNHLY, CDR2 FYNNEI. Unmatched junction bases numbered 2, after V lost 2 bases and J lost 4 bases. The CDR3 nucleotides are TGTGCCAGCAGTGAACTACTAGCGGGATACAATGAGCAGTTCTTC. This sequence encodes CASSELLAGYNEQFF.

This rearrangement joins TRBV5-1 to TRBJ2-6; possible D gene TRBD2, 7 bases. The CDR3 contains 19 residues. Trimming stripped 3 bases from V and 0 bases from J, with 19 bases between. CDR1 SGHRS and CDR2 YFSETQ come from the germline V gene. The CDR3 DNA reads TGCGCCAGCAGCTACCGCCAACAGGGAGGGAACTCTGGGGCCAACGTCCTGACTTTC. This translates into CASSYRQQGGNSGANVLTF.

This clone was detected once. The chain uses TRBV18 and TRBJ2-5; 10 nucleotides align to TRBD2. The J call may be wrong; the DNA end is better matched by TRBJ2-7. The germline gives CDR1 KGHSH, CDR2 LQKENI. The CDR3 totals 15 residues. CDR3 in DNA: TGTGCCAGCCGTCCGACTAGCGGGCTCGGAGACGAGCAGTACTTC. As protein: CASRPTSGLGDEQYF.

The chain combines TRBV29-1 with TRBJ2-3; 13 bases fit TRBD2. The CDR3 spans 19 residues. V shed 0 bases, J shed 0 bases, and the junction held 9 bases outside the gene matches. Germline V gene sequence: CDR1 SQVTM, CDR2 ANQGSEA. CDR3 DNA sequence: TGCAGCGTTGAAGAAATACTAGCGGGGGGGAGAATTAGCACAGATACGCAGTATTTT. Protein: CSVEEILAGGRISTDTQYF.

V usage is TRBV11-2 and J usage is TRBJ2-7, with 8 bases fitting TRBD2. Germline trimming cut 6 bases from V and 7 bases from J; bases unmatched to any gene: 8. In germline, CDR1 is SGHAT, CDR2 FQNNGV. CDR3 length: 13 amino acids. In DNA form, the CDR3 reads TGTGCCAGCAGTTGGGCGGGGGGCGAGGAGCAGTACTTC. It specifies CASSWAGGEEQYF. Variable domain in full (rest from reference TRBV11-2 and TRBJ2-7): EAGVAQSPRYKIIEKRQSVAFWCNPISGHATLYWYQQILGQGPKLLIQFQNNGVVDDSQLPKDRFSAERLKGVDSTLKIQPAKLEDSAVYLCASSWAGGEEQYFGPGTRLTVT.

The V call is TRBV29-1, the J call TRBJ2-7, with TRBD1 matching 8 bases. Germline CDR1 and CDR2: SQVTM and ANQGSEA. Trimming cost V 3 bases and J 3 bases; bases outside gene matches: 4. The CDR3 runs 13 residues. The CDR3 loop is CSVEEGTGYEQYF. CDR3 nucleotides: TGCAGCGTTGAGGAAGGGACAGGCTACGAGCAGTACTTC.

The J gene is TRBJ2-5, the V gene TRBV5-1, with 11 bases that match TRBD1. TRBJ2-7 explains the end of the DNA better; the J call may be wrong. This CDR3 is 14 amino acids long. Per the germline V gene, CDR1 is SGHRS and CDR2 is YFSETQ. The CDR3 DNA sequence: TGCGCCAGCAGCTGGGGACAGGGGGCCTACGAGCAGTACTTC. Translation: CASSWGQGAYEQYF.

This clone showed up just a few times. The chain has TRBV14 and TRBJ1-6, with 10 bases identical to TRBD1. The trim removed 1 base at V and 8 bases at J, leaving 11 bases unmatched. The V gene's germline CDR1 is SGHDN and CDR2 FVKESK. This CDR3 region has 18 residues. In nucleotides, the CDR3 is TGTGCCAGCAGCCAAGCCCGGGACAGGGGTATAGGGGATTCACCCCTCCACTTT. Translating gives CASSQARDRGIGDSPLHF.

The CDR3 DNA follows: TGTGCCAGCAGTCCCCGACAGGGAACCTACGAGCAGTACTTC. Translation: CASSPRQGTYEQYF. The V gene is TRBV28, the J gene TRBJ2-7, with 7 positions matching TRBD1. CDR1 and CDR2 (germline): MDHEN, SYDVKM. The CDR3 totals 14 residues. Losses at the gene ends were 5 bases for V and 2 bases for J; bases not matched to a gene: 6.

The chain uses TRBV5-1 and TRBJ2-2, with D perhaps matching TRBD1 (6 bases). The CDR3 consists of 16 residues. Germline-derived CDR1 and CDR2 are SGHRS and YFSETQ. V lost 0 bases and J 1 base, leaving 10 bases between the germline ends. The CDR3 bases are TGCGCCAGCAGCTTGGAAGTCAGGGGGAACACCGGGGAGCTGTTTTTT. Its translation is CASSLEVRGNTGELFF.

The rearrangement joins TRBV2 to TRBJ2-3; a possible D gene is TRBD1 (6 bases). The V gene lost 8 bases and the J gene lost 4 bases, with 22 bases spanning the gap. Germline CDR1 reads SNHLY; CDR2 reads FYNNEI. The CDR3 length is 16 residues. CDR3 region: CASVPGVTLRADTQYF. CDR3 in DNA: TGTGCCAGCGTACCAGGGGTGACCCTAAGAGCAGATACGCAGTATTTT.

The rearrangement joins TRBV7-9 to TRBJ1-6; D unclear. This CDR3 is 13 amino acids long. V lost 8 bases and J lost 6, with 11 bases in between. Per the germline V gene, CDR1 is SEHNR and CDR2 is FQNEAQ (reference sequence). The chain's CDR3 is CASESPANSPLHF. The CDR3 DNA reads as TGTGCCAGCGAGTCCCCTGCTAATTCACCCCTCCACTTT.

The chain combines TRBV15 with TRBJ1-2, with D hard to call. Germline loops: CDR1 LNHNV, CDR2 YYDKDF (reference sequence). Trimming pared 5 bases from V and 6 bases from J, leaving 13 bases between. The CDR3 extends over 13 amino acids. CDR3 residues: CATSLGPSDGYTF. The CDR3 DNA reads TGTGCCACCAGCCTGGGCCCCTCGGATGGCTACACCTTC. The whole variable domain, remainder taken from reference TRBV15 and TRBJ1-2, is DAMVIQNPRYQVTQFGKPVTLSCSQTLNHNVMYWYQQKSSQAPKLLFHYYDKDFNNEADTPDNFQSRRPNTSFCFLDIRSPGLGDTAMYLCATSLGPSDGYTFGSGTRLTVV.

The gene calls are TRBV30 and TRBJ1-1, with D perhaps matching TRBD1 (6 bases). CDR1 is GTSNPN, CDR2 SVGIG, per germline (reference sequence). Trimming removed 0 bases at V and 2 bases at J, with 10 bases between. The CDR3 loop spans 14 amino acids. The CDR3, as DNA: TGTGCCTGGAGTGTATGGACAGCAAACACTGAAGCTTTCTTT. Its translation: CAWSVWTANTEAFF.

The chain has TRBV10-2 and TRBJ2-5; D is undetermined. CDR3 size: 12 residues. Germline-derived CDR1 and CDR2 are WSHSY and SAAADI. V dropped 4 bases and J dropped 4 bases, with 7 bases sitting between them. The CDR3 reads CASSGLGETQYF. The CDR3 coding sequence is TGCGCCAGCAGTGGACTCGGAGAGACCCAGTACTTC.

The chain couples TRBV30 to TRBJ1-2, with 9 nucleotides matching TRBD1. The V segment lost 2 bases and the J segment 6 bases; nucleotides outside the gene matches: 10. Germline CDR1 reads GTSNPN; CDR2 reads SVGIG (reference sequence). CDR3 length: 15 amino acids. CDR3 in DNA: TGTGCCTGGAGTCAACTGGACAGGGGAACAGATGGCTACACCTTC. It codes for CAWSQLDRGTDGYTF.

The chain uses TRBV5-4 and TRBJ1-4, with 11 bases matching TRBD1. This CDR3 is 19 amino acids long. Germline lookup yields CDR1 SGHNT and CDR2 YYREEE (reference sequence). J gave up 0 bases and V 3 bases, and 10 bases lay outside the gene matches. For the CDR3, the DNA is TGTGCCAGCAGCTCCCGTGGGACAGGGGGGACAGCAACTAATGAAAAACTGTTTTTT. It encodes CASSSRGTGGTATNEKLFF.

This rearrangement joins TRBV11-2 to TRBJ2-1; the match to TRBD2 covers 7 bases. The V segment lost 5 bases and the J segment 4 bases; nucleotides outside the gene matches: 11. The CDR3 consists of 16 residues. CDR1 SGHAT and CDR2 FQNNGV come from the germline V gene. The CDR3 DNA reads TGTGCCAGCAGCGAGACCTTTGGCGGGGGATACAATGAGCAGTTCTTC. Translation gives CASSETFGGGYNEQFF.

V and J are TRBV29-1 and TRBJ1-2, with D maybe TRBD1 (5 bases). Germline assignment: CDR1 SQVTM and CDR2 ANQGSEA. The V gene lost 1 base and the J gene lost 4 bases, with 10 bases spanning the gap. This CDR3 region has 13 residues. The CDR3 region has the DNA TGCAGCGTTGAAGGTGGGGCCGGCTATGGCTACACCTTC. Protein sequence: CSVEGGAGYGYTF.

This rearrangement joins TRBV7-9 to TRBJ2-7; 10 positions agree with TRBD2. CDR1 SEHNR and CDR2 FQNEAQ come from the germline V gene (reference sequence). V dropped 1 base and J dropped 2; count of bases not matched to a gene: 5. CDR3 length equals 16 residues. CDR3 in DNA: TGTGCCAGCAGCTTAGGCCTAGCGGGGGAAACCTACGAGCAGTACTTC. It encodes CASSLGLAGETYEQYF. Using reference TRBV7-9 and TRBJ2-7 for the parts outside the CDR3, the full variable domain is DTGVSQNPRHKITKRGQNVTFRCDPISEHNRLYWYRQTLGQGPEFLTYFQNEAQLEKSRLLSDRFSAERPKGSFSTLEIQRTEQGDSAMYLCASSLGLAGETYEQYFGPGTRLTVT.